Sequencing of this T cell receptor beta chain was carried out in a study of T cells expressing NK-cell markers. Study details: Seven of the eight sequenced donors were classified as HCMV-seropositive, and one was classified as seronegative. The study, taken as a whole, reports: Among CD8+ T cells from six donors, dominant NKG2C+ clonotypes accounted for about 1.0-7.0%.

The CDR3 consists of 13 residues. The germline CDR1 and CDR2 sequences are DFQATT and SNEGSKA (reference sequence). As concerns this clonotype: The antigen is undetermined.

TCRdb reworked the 5' RACE reads into one entry per CDR3 protein, no DNA. This sample lists around 550,000 distinct CDR3 sequences; its ten largest clones have about 3.6%. Input material: blood T cells: a sorted CD56 or NKG2C T cell subset, CD4+ or CD8+ T cells, or bulk PBMC T cells (not recorded which). The clonotype originates from a man aged 18 to 30 in good health. The chain links TRBV20-1 to TRBJ2-7; lacking DNA, the TRBD1 call made by TCRdb goes unchecked. This chain's CDR3 is CSARRTVTYEQYF.